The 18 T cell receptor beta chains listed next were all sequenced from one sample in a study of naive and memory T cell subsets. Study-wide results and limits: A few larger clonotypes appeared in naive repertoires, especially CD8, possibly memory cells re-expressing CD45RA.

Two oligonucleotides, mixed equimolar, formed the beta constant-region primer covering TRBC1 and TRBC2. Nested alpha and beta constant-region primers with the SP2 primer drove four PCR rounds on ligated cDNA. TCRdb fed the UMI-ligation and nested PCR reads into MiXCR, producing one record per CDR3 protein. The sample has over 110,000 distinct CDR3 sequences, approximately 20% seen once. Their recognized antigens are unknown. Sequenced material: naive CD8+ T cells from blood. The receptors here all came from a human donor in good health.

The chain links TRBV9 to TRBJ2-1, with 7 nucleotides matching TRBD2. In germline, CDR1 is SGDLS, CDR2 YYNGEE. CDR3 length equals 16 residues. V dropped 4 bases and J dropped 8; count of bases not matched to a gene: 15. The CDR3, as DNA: TGTGCCAGCAGCCCTTCATCTAGCGGAGCCTTCCATGAGCAGTTCTTC. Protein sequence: CASSPSSSGAFHEQFF.

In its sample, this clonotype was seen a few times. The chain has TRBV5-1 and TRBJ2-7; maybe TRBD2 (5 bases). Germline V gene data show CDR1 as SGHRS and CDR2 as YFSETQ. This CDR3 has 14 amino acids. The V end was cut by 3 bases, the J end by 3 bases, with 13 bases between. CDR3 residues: CASSSRGRNYEQYF. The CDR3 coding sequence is TGCGCCAGCAGCTCCCGCGGGCGAAACTACGAGCAGTACTTC.

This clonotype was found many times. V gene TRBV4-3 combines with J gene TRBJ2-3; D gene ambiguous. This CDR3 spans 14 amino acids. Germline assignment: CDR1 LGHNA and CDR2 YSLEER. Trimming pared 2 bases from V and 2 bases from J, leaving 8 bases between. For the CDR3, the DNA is TGCGCCAGCAGCCAACGCGGAGTCACAGATACGCAGTATTTT. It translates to CASSQRGVTDTQYF.

CDR3 in DNA: TGCGCCAGCAGCCAAGACCAGACTAGCCCAAGCACAGATACGCAGTATTTT. It encodes CASSQDQTSPSTDTQYF. This chain uses TRBV4-3 with TRBJ2-3; TRBD2 agrees at 7 bases. There are 17 residues in the CDR3. The V and J ends lost 0 bases and 0 bases, in that order; junction bases with no gene match: 6. Germline values: CDR1 LGHNA, CDR2 YSLEER.

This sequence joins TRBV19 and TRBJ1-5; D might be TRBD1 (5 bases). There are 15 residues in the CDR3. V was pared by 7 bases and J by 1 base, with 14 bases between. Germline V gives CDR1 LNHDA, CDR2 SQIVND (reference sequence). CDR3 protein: CASNWAGRSNQPQHF. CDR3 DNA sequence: TGTGCCAGTAACTGGGCAGGGAGGAGCAATCAGCCCCAGCATTTT.

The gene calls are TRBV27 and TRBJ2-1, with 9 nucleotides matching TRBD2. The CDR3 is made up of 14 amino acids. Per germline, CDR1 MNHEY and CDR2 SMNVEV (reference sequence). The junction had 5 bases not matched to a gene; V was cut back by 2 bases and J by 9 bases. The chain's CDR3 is CASSLRGLAVEQFF. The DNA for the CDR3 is TGTGCCAGCAGTTTAAGGGGACTAGCAGTTGAGCAGTTCTTC.

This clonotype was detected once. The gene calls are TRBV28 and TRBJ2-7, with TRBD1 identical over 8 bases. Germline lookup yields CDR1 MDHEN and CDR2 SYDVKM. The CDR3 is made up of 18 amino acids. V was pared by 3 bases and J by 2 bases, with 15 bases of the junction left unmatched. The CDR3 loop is CASSFPAVDRETPYEQYF. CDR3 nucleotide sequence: TGTGCCAGCAGTTTCCCCGCCGTGGACAGGGAAACCCCCTACGAGCAGTACTTC. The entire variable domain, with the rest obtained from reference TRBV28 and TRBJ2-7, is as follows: DVKVTQSSRYLVKRTGEKVFLECVQDMDHENMFWYRQDPGLGLRLIYFSYDVKMKEKGDIPEGYSVSREKKERFSLILESASTNQTSMYLCASSFPAVDRETPYEQYFGPGTRLTVT.

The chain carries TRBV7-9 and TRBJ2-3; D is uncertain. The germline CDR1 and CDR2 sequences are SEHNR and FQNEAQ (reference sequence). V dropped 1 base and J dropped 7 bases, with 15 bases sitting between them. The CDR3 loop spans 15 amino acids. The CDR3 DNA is TGTGCCAGCAGCTTAGAAGCAGGCGGTTGGCATACGCAGTATTTT. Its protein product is CASSLEAGGWHTQYF.

CDR3 sequence reads: CASSLDSYTGELFF. In nucleotides, the CDR3 is TGTGCCAGCAGCTTGGACAGCTACACCGGGGAGCTGTTTTTT. The chain couples TRBV5-6 to TRBJ2-2; D gene ambiguous. The CDR3 is 14 residues long. CDR1 is SGHDT, CDR2 YYEEEE, per germline. The ends were cut back, 0 bases at V and 3 bases at J, with 6 bases in the middle.

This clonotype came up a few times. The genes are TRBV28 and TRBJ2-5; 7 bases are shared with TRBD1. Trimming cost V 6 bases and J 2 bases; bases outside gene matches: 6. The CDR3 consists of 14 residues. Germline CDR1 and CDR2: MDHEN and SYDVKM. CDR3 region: CASSPDRAQETQYF. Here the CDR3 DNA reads TGTGCCAGCAGCCCAGACAGGGCGCAAGAGACCCAGTACTTC.

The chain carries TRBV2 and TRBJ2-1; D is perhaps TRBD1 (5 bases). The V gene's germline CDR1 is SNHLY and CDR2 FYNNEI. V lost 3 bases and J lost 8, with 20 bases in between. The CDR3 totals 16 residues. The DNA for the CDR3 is TGTGCCAGCAGTGACGGTGGGGCAGGGAATGGCGATGAGCAGTTCTTC. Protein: CASSDGGAGNGDEQFF.

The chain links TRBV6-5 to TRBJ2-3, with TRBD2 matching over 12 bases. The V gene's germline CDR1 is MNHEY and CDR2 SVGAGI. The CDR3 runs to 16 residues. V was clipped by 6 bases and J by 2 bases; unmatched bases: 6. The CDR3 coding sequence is TGTGCCAGCAGACCTGGGACTAGCGGGTTCACAGATACGCAGTATTTT. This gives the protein CASRPGTSGFTDTQYF.

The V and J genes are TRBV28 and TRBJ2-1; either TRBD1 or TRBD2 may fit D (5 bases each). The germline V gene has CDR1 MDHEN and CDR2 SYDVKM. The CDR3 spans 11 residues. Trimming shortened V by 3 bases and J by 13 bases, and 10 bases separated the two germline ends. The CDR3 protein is CASSFGDVQFF. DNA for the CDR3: TGTGCCAGCAGTTTCGGGGACGTTCAGTTCTTC.

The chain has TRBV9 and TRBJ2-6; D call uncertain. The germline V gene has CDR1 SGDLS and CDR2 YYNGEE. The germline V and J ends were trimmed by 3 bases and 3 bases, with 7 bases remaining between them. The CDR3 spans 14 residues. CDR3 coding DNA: TGTGCCAGCAGCGCCCCGTTTGGGGCCAACGTCCTGACTTTC. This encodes CASSAPFGANVLTF.

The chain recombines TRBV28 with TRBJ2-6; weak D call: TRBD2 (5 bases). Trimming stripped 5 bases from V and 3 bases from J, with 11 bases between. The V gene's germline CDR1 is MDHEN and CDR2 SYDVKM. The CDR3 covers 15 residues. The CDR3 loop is CASSPVGSGANVLTF. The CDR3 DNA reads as TGTGCCAGCAGTCCCGTGGGGAGTGGGGCCAACGTCCTGACTTTC.

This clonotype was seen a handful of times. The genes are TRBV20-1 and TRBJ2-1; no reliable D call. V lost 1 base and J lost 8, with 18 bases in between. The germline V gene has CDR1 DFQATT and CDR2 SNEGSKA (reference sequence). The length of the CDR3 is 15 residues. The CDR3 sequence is CSARVSREIFDEQFF. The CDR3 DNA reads TGCAGTGCTAGAGTTAGTAGGGAAATTTTCGATGAGCAGTTCTTC.

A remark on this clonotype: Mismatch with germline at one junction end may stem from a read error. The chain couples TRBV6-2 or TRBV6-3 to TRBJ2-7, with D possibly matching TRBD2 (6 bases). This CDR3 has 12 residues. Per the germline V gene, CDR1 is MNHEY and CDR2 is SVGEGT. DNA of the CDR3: TGTGCCAGCAGTTTGGTCGCGGGGTCCCTTAACTTC. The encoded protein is CASSLVAGSLNF.

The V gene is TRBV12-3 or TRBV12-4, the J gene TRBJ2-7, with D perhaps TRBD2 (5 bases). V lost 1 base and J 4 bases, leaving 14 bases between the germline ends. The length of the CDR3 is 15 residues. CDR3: CASSLGGSPGYEQYF. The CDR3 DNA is TGTGCCAGCAGTTTAGGTGGGAGCCCCGGGTACGAGCAGTACTTC.